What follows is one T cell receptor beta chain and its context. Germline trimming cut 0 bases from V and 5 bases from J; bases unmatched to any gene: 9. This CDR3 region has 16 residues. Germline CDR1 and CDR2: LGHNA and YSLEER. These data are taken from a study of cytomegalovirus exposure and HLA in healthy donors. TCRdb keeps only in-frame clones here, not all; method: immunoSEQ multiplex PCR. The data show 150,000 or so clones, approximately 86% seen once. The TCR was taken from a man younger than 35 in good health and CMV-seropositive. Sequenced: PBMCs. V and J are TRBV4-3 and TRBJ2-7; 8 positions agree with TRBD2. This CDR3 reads CASSQDRGGAPNEQYF. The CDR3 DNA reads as TGCGCCAGCAGCCAAGATCGGGGGGGGGCTCCCAACGAGCAGTACTTC.